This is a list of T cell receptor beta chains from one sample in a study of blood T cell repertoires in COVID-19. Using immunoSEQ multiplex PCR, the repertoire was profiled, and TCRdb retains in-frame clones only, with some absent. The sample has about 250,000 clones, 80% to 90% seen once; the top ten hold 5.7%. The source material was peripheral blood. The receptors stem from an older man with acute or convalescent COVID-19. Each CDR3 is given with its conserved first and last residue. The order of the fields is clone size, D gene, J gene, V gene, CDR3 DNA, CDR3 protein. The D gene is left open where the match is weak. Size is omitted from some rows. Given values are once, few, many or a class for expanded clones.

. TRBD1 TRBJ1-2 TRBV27 TGTGCCAGCACGGGGACAGGGGAACTCCATGGCTACACCTTC CASTGTGELHGYTF
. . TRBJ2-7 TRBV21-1 TGTGCCAGCAGCAAAGTAAAGGCGGGAGGGGAGAACGGCGAGCAGTACTTC CASSKVKAGGENGEQYF
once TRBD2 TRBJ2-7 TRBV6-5 TGTGCCAGCAGCGACCGACTAGCGGGAGCCCACGAGCAGTACTTC CASSDRLAGAHEQYF
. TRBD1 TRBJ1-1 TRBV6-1 TGTGCCAGCAGTGATCAGGGGGGCGGGAACACTGAAGCTTTCTTT CASSDQGGGNTEAFF
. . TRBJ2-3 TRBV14 TGTGCCAGCAGCCCGTGGGGAGTAGATACGCAGTATTTT CASSPWGVDTQYF
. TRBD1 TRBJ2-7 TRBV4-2 TGTGCCAGCAGCCAAGATCGGGGACAGGCCTACGAGCAGTACTTC CASSQDRGQAYEQYF
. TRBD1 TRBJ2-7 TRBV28 TGTGCCAGCAGTTTATTAAGGGGGCGAAGCTACGAGCAGTACTTC CASSLLRGRSYEQYF
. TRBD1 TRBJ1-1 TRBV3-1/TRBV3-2 TGTGCCAGCAGCCACGGGGACAGGACCAACACTGAAGCTTTCTTT CASSHGDRTNTEAFF
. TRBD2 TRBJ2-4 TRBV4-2 TGTGCCAGCAGCCCCTCAGGGGGCACTAGCGGGAGTACTCTGGACCAAAACATTCAGTACTTC CASSPSGGTSGSTLDQNIQYF
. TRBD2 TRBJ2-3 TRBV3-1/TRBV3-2 TGTGCCAGCAGCCCCCGGACTAGCGGGGGGGCAGATACGCAGTATTTT CASSPRTSGGADTQYF
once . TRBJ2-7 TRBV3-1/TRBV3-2 TGTGCCAGCAGCCTCAGGGGTGGCCACGAGCAGTACTTC CASSLRGGHEQYF
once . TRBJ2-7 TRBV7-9 TGTGCCAGCAGCTTAGCGCGGTCCTACGAGCAGTACTTC CASSLARSYEQYF
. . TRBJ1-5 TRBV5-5 TGTGCCAGCAGCTGGTGGGGGGAGGCTCAGCCCCAGCATTTT CASSWWGEAQPQHF
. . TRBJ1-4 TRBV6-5 TGTGCCAGCAGCCAAGGGACTTTTAATGAAAAACTGTTTTTT CASSQGTFNEKLFF
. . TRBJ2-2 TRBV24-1 TGTGCCACCAGTGATCCCGGACTAACGAACACCGGGGAGCTGTTTTTT CATSDPGLTNTGELFF
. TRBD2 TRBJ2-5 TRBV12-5 TGTGCTAGTGGTTTGAGTCCTAGCGGGGGGAAAGAGACCCAGTACTTC CASGLSPSGGKETQYF
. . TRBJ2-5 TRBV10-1 TGCGCCAGCAGTGAGTCCCTTGGGGCAGGGGGGCTTGGGGAGACCCAGTACTTC CASSESLGAGGLGETQYF
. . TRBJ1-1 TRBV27 TGTGCCAGCAGTTTATTCTCGAACACTGAAGCTTTCTTT CASSLFSNTEAFF
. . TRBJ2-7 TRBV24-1 TGTGCCACCAGTGATCTAGACAGGTACGAGCAGTACTTC CATSDLDRYEQYF
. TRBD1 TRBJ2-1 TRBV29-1 TGCAGCGCCGGGGACAGGATAGCCAATGAGCAGTTCTTC CSAGDRIANEQFF
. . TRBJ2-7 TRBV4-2 TGTGCCAGCAGCCAAGAATACAGGGAGAGCTACGAGCAGTACTTC CASSQEYRESYEQYF
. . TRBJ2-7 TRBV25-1 TGTGCCAGCAGTGAATATTTACACGGACTCTACGAGCAGTACTTC CASSEYLHGLYEQYF
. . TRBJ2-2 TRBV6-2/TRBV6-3 TGTGCCAGCAGGCCTGCAGGGGTAGAAACCGGGGAGCTGTTTTTT CASRPAGVETGELFF
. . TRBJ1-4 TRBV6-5 TGTGCCAGCAGGAATGGACAATTTGAAAAACTGTTTTTT CASRNGQFEKLFF
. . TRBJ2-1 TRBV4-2 TGTGCCAGCAGCGTTCAGTCTTCGGGCTACAATGAGCAGTTCTTC CASSVQSSGYNEQFF
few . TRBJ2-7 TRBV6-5 TGTGCCAGCAGTCTACAGGGTGGGCCCTACGAGCAGTACTTC CASSLQGGPYEQYF
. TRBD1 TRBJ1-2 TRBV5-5 TGTGCCAGCAGCAGATTTTCCGGGACAGAAAACTATGGCTACACCTTC CASSRFSGTENYGYTF
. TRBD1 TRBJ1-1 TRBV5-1 TGCGCCAGCATGACAGGGCCGAACACTGAAGCTTTCTTT CASMTGPNTEAFF
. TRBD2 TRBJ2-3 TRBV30 TGTGCCTGCACTAGCGGGAGGGCTAGCACAGATACGCAGTATTTT CACTSGRASTDTQYF
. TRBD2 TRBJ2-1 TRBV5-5 TGTGCCAGCAGCTCCACCCTAGCGGGGAGGAACAATGAGCAGTTCTTC CASSSTLAGRNNEQFF
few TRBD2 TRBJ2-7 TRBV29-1 TGCAGCGTTAAAAGAGCGGGAGACGAGCAGTACTTC CSVKRAGDEQYF
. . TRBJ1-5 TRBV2 TGTGCCAGCAGTGGGCCGGGGGAGAATCAGCCCCAGCATTTT CASSGPGENQPQHF
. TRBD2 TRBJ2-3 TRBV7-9 TGTGCCAGCAGCTTAACTAGCGGCCCCACAGATACGCAGTATTTT CASSLTSGPTDTQYF
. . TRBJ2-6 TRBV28 TGTGCCAGCAGTTTCCGATACACTGGGGCCAACGTCCTGACTTTC CASSFRYTGANVLTF
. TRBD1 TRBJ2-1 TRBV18 TGTGCCAGCTCAGAGGACAGGGGTAATGAGCAGTTCTTC CASSEDRGNEQFF
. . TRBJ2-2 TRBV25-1 TGTGCCAGCAGTGCCCCCGGGAGACTGTCTGCCGGGGAGCTGTTTTTT CASSAPGRLSAGELFF
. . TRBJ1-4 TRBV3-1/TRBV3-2 TGTGCCAGCAGTAGGGGTGGGAATGAAAAACTGTTTTTT CASSRGGNEKLFF
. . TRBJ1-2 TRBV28 TGTGCCAGCAGGTCGGACAGATTCTACTATGGCTACACCTTC CASRSDRFYYGYTF
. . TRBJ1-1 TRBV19 TGTGCCAGTCAACTTGACCGGGTCAACGCTGAAGCTTTCTTT CASQLDRVNAEAFF
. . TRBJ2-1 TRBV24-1 TGTGCCACCAGTGACTCTAGCGTGAGCTCCTACAATGAGCAGTTCTTC CATSDSSVSSYNEQFF
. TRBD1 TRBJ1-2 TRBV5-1 TGCGCCAGCAGCCTGGGACAGGGGTACTATGGCTACACCTTC CASSLGQGYYGYTF
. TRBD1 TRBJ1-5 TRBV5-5 TGTGCCAGCAGCTTGACAGGGGGCAATCAGCCCCAGCATTTT CASSLTGGNQPQHF
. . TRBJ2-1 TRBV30 TGTGCCTGGAGTGTACTAGCCGACAATGAGCAGTTCTTC CAWSVLADNEQFF
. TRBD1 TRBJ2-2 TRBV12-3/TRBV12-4 TGTGCCAGCAAAACAGGGGGTACCGGGGAGCTGTTTTTT CASKTGGTGELFF
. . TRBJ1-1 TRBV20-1 TGCAGTGCTTCACAGGGTGTCGTGGCTTTCTTT CSASQGVVAFF
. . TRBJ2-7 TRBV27 TGTGCCAGCGGAGGGTCGCTTTCCTACGAGCAGTACTTC CASGGSLSYEQYF
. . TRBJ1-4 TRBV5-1 TGCGCCAGCAGCTTCCAGGGCGTGGAGGAAAAACTGTTTTTT CASSFQGVEEKLFF
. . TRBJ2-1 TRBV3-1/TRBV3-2 TGTGCCAGCAGCCAAGTAGTCAATGAGCAGTTCTTC CASSQVVNEQFF
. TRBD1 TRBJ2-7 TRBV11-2 TGTGCCAGCAGCTTGCAGGGGGTCTACGAGCAGTACTTC CASSLQGVYEQYF
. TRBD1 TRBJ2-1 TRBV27 TGTGCCAGCAGTTTACTCGGACAGGGGGTGGGATACAATGAGCAGTTCTTC CASSLLGQGVGYNEQFF
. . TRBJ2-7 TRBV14 TGTGCCAGCAGCCAAGCCAGGGGCCCCTACGAGCAGTACTTC CASSQARGPYEQYF
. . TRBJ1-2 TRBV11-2 TGTGCCAGCAGCACCCGGGGGGCCACTAACTATGGCTACACCTTC CASSTRGATNYGYTF
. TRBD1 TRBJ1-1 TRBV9 TGTGCCAGCAGCGTAGTACGGGGACAGGGCCCCGCGGTGACTGAAGCTTTCTTT CASSVVRGQGPAVTEAFF
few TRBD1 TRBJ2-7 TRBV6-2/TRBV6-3 TGTGCCAGCAGTTATGAGGCAAAATGGGGACAGTGGCACTACGAGCAGTACTTC CASSYEAKWGQWHYEQYF
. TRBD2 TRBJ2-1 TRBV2 TGTGCCAGCAGTGGGGGACTAGCGGGGGCTTCCTACAATGAGCAGTTCTTC CASSGGLAGASYNEQFF
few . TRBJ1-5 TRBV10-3 TGTGCCACCCAGGGTTCTTTGATTCAGCCCCAGCATTTT CATQGSLIQPQHF
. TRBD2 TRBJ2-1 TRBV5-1 TGCGCCAGCAGCTTGGCTGCTAGCGGGTACAATGAGCAGTTCTTC CASSLAASGYNEQFF
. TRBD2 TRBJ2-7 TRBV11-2 TGTGCCAGCAGTCAGCGGGGGTTAAGTAACGAGCAGTACTTC CASSQRGLSNEQYF
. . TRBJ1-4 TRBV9 TGTGCCAGCAGCGCCACAGGGAAGACTAATGAAAAACTGTTTTTT CASSATGKTNEKLFF